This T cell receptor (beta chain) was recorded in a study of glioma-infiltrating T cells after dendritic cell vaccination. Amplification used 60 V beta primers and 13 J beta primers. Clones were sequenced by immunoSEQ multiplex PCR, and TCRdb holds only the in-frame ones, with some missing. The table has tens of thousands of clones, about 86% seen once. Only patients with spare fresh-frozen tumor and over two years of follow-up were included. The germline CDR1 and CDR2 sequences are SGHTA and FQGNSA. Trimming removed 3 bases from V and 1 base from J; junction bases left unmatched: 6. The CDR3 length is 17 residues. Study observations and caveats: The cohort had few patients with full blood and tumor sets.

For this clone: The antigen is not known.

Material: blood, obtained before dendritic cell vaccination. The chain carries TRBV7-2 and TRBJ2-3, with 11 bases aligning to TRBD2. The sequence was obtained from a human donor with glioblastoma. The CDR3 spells CASSLATSGEGTDTQYF. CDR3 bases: TGTGCCAGCAGCTTGGCGACTAGCGGGGAGGGCACAGATACGCAGTATTTT.